This T cell receptor beta chain emerged from a study of T cell repertoires in cytomegalovirus infection. Across the study: Indications of both CMV infection and matching HLA type were provided by public TCR beta signatures. Regarding the study as a whole: It was HLA-C-restricted CMV-specific TCR beta clonotypes that dominated the response ex vivo. Based on cumulative public TCR beta family frequency, carriers of CMV plus the relevant HLA were identified.

TCRdb analysed the reads with MiXCR anew, one entry per CDR3 protein. Of approximately 490,000 distinct CDR3 sequences in the sample, about 11% are singletons; the top ten hold around 9.6%. The CDR3 is made up of 14 amino acids. Trimming cost V 11 bases and J 7 bases, with 21 bases left between them. This clonotype appeared a few times. Antigen unknown. This sequence joins TRBV23-1 and TRBJ1-5, with a weak D call TRBD1 (6 bases). TRBV23-1 belongs to the ORF category, with a function that is uncertain. This receptor was identified in a human donor in good health (CMV status not recorded). Some clones in this sample may be carry-over from other donors' samples. The sample was PBMCs. The DNA of the CDR3 is TGCGCCCAACTCCCCGAGACAGGCACCCAGCCCCAGCATTTT. It translates to CAQLPETGTQPQHF.